Below, 15 T cell receptor beta chains from the same sample are listed, as sequenced in a study of blood T cells in healthy people across ages (dated by TCRdb to 2015 to 2017). Library preparation used 5' RACE. Sequencing relied on an Illumina HiSeq 2500. A second PCR of roughly 7 to 11 cycles was performed with a sample-barcoded 5' primer and a J-beta primer mix. TCRdb itself trimmed the public reads at Q25 with fastp, ran MiXCR and retained productive beta chains. Every CDR3 protein is listed once, alongside the most common genes and DNA of its rows. The sample data list over a million distinct CDR3 sequences, and 20% to 25% of these were observed just once. About 0.69% of the sample is taken by the ten largest. This sample also appeared in a second study, on T cells of mothers and their children.

The specimen was blood. These receptors were taken from a girl aged 2 to 10 in good health.

The gene calls are TRBV28 and TRBJ1-1; D is ambiguous. CDR1 and CDR2 (germline): MDHEN, SYDVKM. V was cut by 2 bases and J by 6 bases, with 13 bases left in between. The CDR3 has 14 residues. CDR3 region: CASSLTGFAPEAFF. Here the CDR3 DNA reads TGTGCCAGCAGTTTAACCGGGTTCGCCCCTGAAGCTTTCTTT.

As to this clonotype: A read error may produce the germline difference seen at one junction end. The chain has TRBV20-1 and TRBJ2-5, with TRBD2 matching over 7 bases. The assigned J gene may be wrong: the sequence end matches TRBJ2-1 better. In germline, CDR1 is DFQATT, CDR2 SNEGSKA (reference sequence). The CDR3 has 14 amino acids. CDR3 coding DNA: TGCAGTGCTAGAGCGGGGCGGGAGTACAACGAGCAGTTCTTC. Protein: CSARAGREYNEQFF.

This clonotype was counted a few times. J is TRBJ2-7 and V is TRBV20-1; no clear D gene. From germline, CDR1 is DFQATT and CDR2 SNEGSKA (reference sequence). CDR3 length equals 11 residues. The V and J ends lost 5 bases and 3 bases respectively, with 8 bases between them. The CDR3 is CSAPISYEQYF. CDR3 nucleotide sequence: TGCAGTGCTCCCATCAGCTACGAGCAGTACTTC.

DNA of the CDR3: TGTGCCAGCAGCCCGGCAGGGGAAGGGGACTATGGCTACACCTTC. This sequence encodes CASSPAGEGDYGYTF. The chain couples TRBV13 to TRBJ1-2; perhaps TRBD1 as D (6 bases). Looked up from germline, CDR1 is PRHDT and CDR2 is FYEKMQ (reference sequence). This CDR3 spans 15 amino acids. V was trimmed by 5 bases and J by 3 bases, leaving 16 bases between them.

The chain couples TRBV28 to TRBJ1-4; D gene ambiguous. V was cut by 4 bases and J by 0 bases, with 9 bases left in between. CDR3 length equals 15 residues. CDR1 MDHEN and CDR2 SYDVKM come from the germline V gene. DNA for the CDR3: TGTGCCAGCAGTTCGCCCGTTGCAACTAATGAAAAACTGTTTTTT. Protein product: CASSSPVATNEKLFF.

This clonotype has a handful of counts. For the CDR3, the DNA is TGTGCCAGCAGAAAGGCCCTCAGCTTCTACGAGCAGTACTTC. This sequence encodes CASRKALSFYEQYF. This sequence joins TRBV13 and TRBJ2-5; D gene uncertain. TRBJ2-7 matches the DNA end more closely, so the J call is doubtful. The CDR3 spans 14 residues. The germline V gene encodes CDR1 PRHDT and CDR2 FYEKMQ (reference sequence).

This clonotype was seen more than once but under ten times. This chain uses TRBV12-5 with TRBJ2-5, with TRBD1 matching over 9 bases. TRBJ2-7 matches the DNA end more closely, so the J call is doubtful. This CDR3 spans 15 amino acids. Germline V gives CDR1 LGHNT, CDR2 FRNRAP. The CDR3 DNA sequence: TGTGCTAGTGGACTCGTTACAGGGGGCGCCTACGAGCAGTACTTC. It encodes CASGLVTGGAYEQYF.

The J gene is TRBJ2-1, the V gene TRBV6-2 or TRBV6-3; D is possibly TRBD2 (6 bases). V shed 2 bases and J shed 2 bases, with 10 bases lying between them. CDR1 is MNHEY and CDR2 is SVGEGT in the germline V gene. The CDR3 consists of 15 residues. DNA for the CDR3: TGTGCCAGCAGTTACGGAGGGAGCGCCTACAATGAGCAGTTCTTC. The encoded protein is CASSYGGSAYNEQFF.

This clonotype was seen more than once but under ten times. This chain connects TRBV12-3 or TRBV12-4 to TRBJ1-4, with D hard to call. Trimming left V 6 bases short and J 4 bases short, with 9 bases between. The CDR3 has 13 residues. The CDR3 DNA is TGTGCCAGCAGCGACGGAAATAATGAAAAACTGTTTTTT. Amino acid sequence: CASSDGNNEKLFF.

This clonotype was picked up a small number of times. V and J are TRBV27 and TRBJ1-1; weak D call: TRBD1 (6 bases). Germline V gives CDR1 MNHEY, CDR2 SMNVEV (reference sequence). The CDR3 is made up of 13 amino acids. Trimming pared 9 bases from V and 7 bases from J, leaving 18 bases between. In DNA form, the CDR3 reads TGTGCCAGAAATAGGGGTTTACAGGGTGAAGCTTTCTTT. Protein sequence: CARNRGLQGEAFF.

Only a few counts were recorded for this clonotype. J is TRBJ2-7 and V is TRBV29-1, with D possibly TRBD2 on 5 matching bases. V lost 4 bases, J lost 3 bases, and 16 bases lay in between. In germline, CDR1 is SQVTM, CDR2 ANQGSEA. The CDR3 has 14 residues. The CDR3, as DNA: TGCAGCGTTGGCGGGCTGGCCGGGGTCTACGAGCAGTACTTC. Its protein product is CSVGGLAGVYEQYF.

The rearrangement joins TRBV6-2 or TRBV6-3 to TRBJ2-5; TRBD2 agrees at 11 bases. The CDR3 is 17 amino acids. Germline-derived CDR1 and CDR2 are MNHEY and SVGEGT. With 7 bases clipped from V and 2 bases from J, the junction kept 12 bases outside the gene matches. CDR3 nucleotide sequence: TGTGCCAGCACAAACCGGATGACTAGCGGGATTCAAGAGACCCAGTACTTC. It encodes CASTNRMTSGIQETQYF.

The CDR3 DNA reads TGTGCCAGCAGTTTTGGCAGGGGCCTAGGCTACGAGCAGTACTTC. Amino acid sequence: CASSFGRGLGYEQYF. The rearrangement links TRBV28 to TRBJ2-7; TRBD1 is a possible D gene (6 bases). The CDR3 is 15 amino acids. CDR1 is MDHEN and CDR2 is SYDVKM in the germline V gene. V was clipped by 3 bases and J by 3 bases, with 15 bases between them.

About this clonotype: The germline gene is not matched at one end of the junction; a read error may be the cause. This chain connects TRBV15 to TRBJ1-1; D unresolved. There are 18 residues in the CDR3. The germline CDR1 and CDR2 sequences are LNHNV and YYDKDF (reference sequence). CDR3 nucleotides: TGTGCCACCAGCAGAGAGTTTTGGTCAGGTTCTAATGGTTCCGAAGCGTTCTTT. Protein product: CATSREFWSGSNGSEAFF.

The chain recombines TRBV7-9 with TRBJ1-1; no clear D. CDR1 and CDR2 (germline): SEHNR, FQNEAQ (reference sequence). V lost 2 bases to trimming and J lost 4 bases, with 17 bases between them. CDR3 size: 16 residues. The chain's CDR3 is CASSLRGSWDGTEAFF. For the CDR3, the DNA is TGTGCCAGCAGCTTACGGGGATCGTGGGATGGCACTGAAGCTTTCTTT.